Listed below are T cell receptor beta chains from one sample, sequenced in a study of blood T cell repertoires in COVID-19. Produced via immunoSEQ multiplex PCR; TCRdb's table is partial and in-frame only. The sample lists about 130,000 clones, approximately 86% seen once, with about 2.5% in the top ten. The specimen sequenced was PBMCs or T cells enriched from blood (not recorded which). The origin of the receptors is a woman between 45 and 65 years old who had recovered from COVID-19. Each CDR3 is given with its conserved first and last residue. A D gene is named only where the DNA matches it firmly. A clone size is listed for some rows: how often the clone was seen (once, few, many), or a class if it is expanded.

TRBV9	TRBJ1-5	.	few	TGTGCCAGCAGCACTGGGAGCGGCAATCAGCCCCAGCATTTT	CASSTGSGNQPQHF
TRBV2	TRBJ2-7	TRBD1	.	TGTGCCAGCAGTGAAGGGACAGGGTTTCACGAGCAGTACTTC	CASSEGTGFHEQYF
TRBV10-3	TRBJ1-1	TRBD1	.	TGTGCCATCAGTGAGGGACAGGAAACTGAAGCTTTCTTT	CAISEGQETEAFF
TRBV18	TRBJ2-3	.	.	TGTGCCAGCTCACCATTCAGCGGTACTAGCACAGATACGCAGTATTTT	CASSPFSGTSTDTQYF
TRBV7-9	TRBJ1-1	TRBD1	.	TGTGCCAGCAGGGACAGGGGGTCAGTCACTGAAGCTTTCTTT	CASRDRGSVTEAFF
TRBV20-1	TRBJ1-2	TRBD1	.	TGCAGTGCTGAACAGGGGTATGGCTACACCTTC	CSAEQGYGYTF
TRBV13	TRBJ2-7	TRBD2	few	TGTGCCAGCAGCTTAGGGTCCAGCGGGGGGGAAAGCTCCTACGAGCAGTACTTC	CASSLGSSGGESSYEQYF
TRBV14	TRBJ1-6	.	.	TGTGCCAGCAGCCACCGGACAGAAAACTATATGAGCTCCTATAATTCACCCCTCCACTTT	CASSHRTENYMSSYNSPLHF
TRBV2	TRBJ2-2	TRBD2	.	TGTGCCAGCCGGGGACTAGTTACCGGGGAGCTGTTTTTT	CASRGLVTGELFF
TRBV7-2	TRBJ2-2	TRBD2	.	TGTGCCAGCAGCATCCCCAGGGAAGGACTAGCACGTACCGGGGAGCTGTTTTTT	CASSIPREGLARTGELFF
TRBV10-3	TRBJ1-1	.	.	TGTGCCATCAGTGAGACTAGAGACACTGAAGCTTTCTTT	CAISETRDTEAFF
TRBV7-8	TRBJ2-7	TRBD2	.	TGTGCCAGCAGCTTAGGGGGACTAGCGGGGGCCGGCTCCTACGAGCAGTACTTC	CASSLGGLAGAGSYEQYF
TRBV10-3	TRBJ1-1	.	.	TGTGCCATCAGTCCCGGGACATCGGTTGTTCCTGAAGCTTTCTTT	CAISPGTSVVPEAFF
TRBV19	TRBJ1-1	.	.	TGTGCCAGTAGTATAGACGGGAGGGTTGGGGCTGAAGCTTTCTTT	CASSIDGRVGAEAFF